One T cell receptor beta chain is described in this entry. There are many counts of this clone. No antigen is known for it. The record has no base qualities; no much larger clone is one base away. A single peripheral blood draw of around 100 mL on average was collected from each donor into heparinised tubes. A BD FACSAria II and a panel including CD45RO, CCR7, CD25, CD127, CD95 and CD27 were used to sort naive, central memory, regulatory and stem cell-like memory CD4+ T cells. Every sorted population had a purity above 95%. PBMCs were isolated immediately by Lymphoprep density gradient centrifugation and stained directly without culture. So that batch effects would be minimized, each experiment stained and sorted samples in pairs, pairing one healthy donor with one patient. Trimming takes 5 bases off V and 9 bases off J; junction bases not matched to a gene: 10. In the germline V gene, CDR1 corresponds to SGDLS and CDR2 to YYNGEE. Measured from the cysteine to the phenylalanine, the CDR3 is 14 residues long. Only the CDR3 DNA stays, 42 bases, in frame from base 1.

This entry comes from a study of beta chain features in type 1 diabetes listed by TCRdb under 2018. At the level of the whole study: No differences in mean age, gender distribution, total cell number or subset yield were found between patients and healthy donors. In the study, TCRB repertoires of sorted circulating CD4+ T cell subsets from recently diagnosed type 1 diabetes patients were compared with those of matched healthy donors. A total of some 110 million sorted cells were examined across all samples, and a strong correlation was observed between cell number per subset and RNA yield. Regulatory and stem cell-like memory subsets were isolated from only 8 patients and roughly eight healthy donors, whereas naive and central memory subsets came from all 30 or so donors. What the study reported, not specific to this receptor: Because cDNA was sequenced instead of genomic DNA, activated cells with high expression could be over-represented, although the groups did not differ in activation or CD3 levels. Naive, central memory and regulatory TCRB repertoires appeared to be more alike among patients than among healthy donors. Patients with type 1 diabetes made fewer insertions and deleted more nucleotides at VDJ recombination sites, implying thymic rearrangement abnormalities. Because small numbers of individuals were included in the HLA sub-analyses, any influence of HLA type on TCRB rearrangement was left unresolved. In all four CD4+ subsets, TCRB CDR3 length was moderately but significantly shorter in type 1 diabetes patients. PCR may preferentially amplify shorter templates, but because patient and control samples were amplified and corrected together, any resulting skew would affect both groups equally.

The entire amount of isolated RNA was reverse transcribed using the High Capacity cDNA Reverse Transcription Kit, so the sequenced TCRB transcripts were expressed ones. Deep immunoSEQ sequencing was applied to naive, central memory and regulatory T cell samples, giving an average of roughly 3.3 million total reads per sample. After sorted cells were lysed in RLT buffer, RNA was extracted with DNase-treated RNeasy Micro or Mini kits, with the choice depending on cell number. Each cell subset was processed separately to prevent cross-contamination, with patient and healthy donor samples processed together. TCRB sequences were amplified from cDNA with the immunoSEQ multiplex PCR, producing 87-bp fragments spanning the CDR3 region. Sequencing of the amplicons was done on the Illumina HiSeq platform. As for the authors' bioinformatics: PCR bias was corrected computationally using synthetic template baselines, and reads within Hamming distance 2 were collapsed, with unmergeable singletons discarded. Reads were aligned against IMGT to assign V, D and J genes, CDR3 length and insertions or deletions at six rearrangement sites. Within each subset, clonotype counts were normalized to the number of sorted cells before true diversity and Gini coefficients were calculated with the tcR R package. The overlap coefficient, calculated on TCRB nucleotide sequences, was used to quantify repertoire sharing. TCRdb provides this immuneACCESS table in a form limited to in-frame rearrangements. Some clones are lacking; in checked studies, under half of them reflect an unresolved V gene, and why the rest are absent is not known. V, J and clone size reflect that table, while D and trimming were determined from the DNA. This sample holds approximately 170,000 clones; approximately 7.9% were observed only once. The top ten clonotypes cover 0.5% of the sample.

Input material: central memory CD4+ T cells from blood. The TCR was taken from a man in his late teens or twenties with type 1 diabetes. The sequence links TRBV9 to TRBJ2-1, and 8 bases in between align with TRBD2. The DNA sequence reads TGTGCCAGCAGTGAACCGGGACTAGGGGGTGAGCAGTTCTTC. This codes for CASSEPGLGGEQFF.